The 12 T cell receptor beta chains presented below share a single source sample, sequenced in a study of cytomegalovirus exposure and HLA in healthy donors. PCR employed 60 Vbeta and 13 Jbeta primers. Only in-frame clones appear in the TCRdb table, and some are missing; sequencing was by immunoSEQ multiplex PCR. This table holds over 150,000 clones, around 85% found once. The specimen sequenced was PBMCs. These receptors originate from a human donor in good health.

The CDR3 DNA reads TGTGCCAGCAGCTCTACGATCAGGGGTGGCCAGCCCCAGCATTTT. This encodes CASSSTIRGGQPQHF. The chain couples TRBV7-9 to TRBJ1-5; a possible D gene is TRBD1 (6 bases). The CDR3 totals 15 residues. V lost 4 bases, J lost 7 bases, and 17 bases lay in between. CDR1 and CDR2 (germline): SEHNR, FQNEAQ (reference sequence).

This clone appeared once. The V call is TRBV14, the J call TRBJ2-1; 11 bases match TRBD2. Unmatched junction bases numbered 8, after V lost 2 bases and J lost 14 bases. The CDR3 spans 14 residues. CDR1 and CDR2 from the germline V gene are SGHDN and FVKESK. The CDR3 bases are TGTGCCAGCAGCCAAATTAGCGGGGGGGCCGGAAAGTTCTTC. As protein: CASSQISGGAGKFF.

This chain connects TRBV7-9 to TRBJ1-2; TRBD1 matches 12 bases. Trimming cost V 5 bases and J 1 base; bases outside gene matches: 11. Germline-derived CDR1 and CDR2 are SEHNR and FQNEAQ (reference sequence). The CDR3 has 18 amino acids. This chain's CDR3 is CASSRWGQGAQINYGYTF. In DNA, the CDR3 is TGTGCCAGCAGCCGGTGGGGACAGGGGGCGCAAATTAACTATGGCTACACCTTC.

The chain recombines TRBV11-2 with TRBJ2-7; TRBD2 agrees at 14 bases. This CDR3 spans 19 amino acids. Germline-derived CDR1 and CDR2 are SGHAT and FQNNGV. V was clipped by 4 bases and J by 0 bases; unmatched bases: 11. Written as DNA, the CDR3 is TGTGCCAGCAGCTCGATACGCCGGACTAGCGGGGGGACCTCCTACGAGCAGTACTTC. This encodes CASSSIRRTSGGTSYEQYF.

The chain joins TRBV19 to TRBJ1-1; D is unresolved. The germline V gene has CDR1 LNHDA and CDR2 SQIVND (reference sequence). There are 13 residues in the CDR3. V was shortened by 5 bases and J by 3 bases, with 10 bases between the two germline ends. CDR3 sequence: CASSPGIYTEAFF. CDR3 DNA: TGTGCCAGTAGTCCGGGGATTTACACTGAAGCTTTCTTT.

The gene calls are TRBV7-6 and TRBJ2-2; 8 bases are shared with TRBD1. Germline values: CDR1 SGHVS, CDR2 FNYEAQ. CDR3 length equals 16 residues. Trimming removed 2 bases from V and 4 bases from J; junction bases left unmatched: 6. CDR3: CASSLTGTGSTGELFF. The CDR3 DNA reads as TGTGCCAGCAGCTTAACCGGGACAGGAAGCACCGGGGAGCTGTTTTTT.

The chain joins TRBV6-1 to TRBJ1-5; D unresolved. In germline, CDR1 is MNHNS, CDR2 SASEGT. V lost 2 bases and J lost 3, with 14 bases in between. The CDR3 runs to 16 residues. CDR3 loop: CASSELTGFLNQPQHF. Here the CDR3 DNA reads TGTGCCAGCAGTGAACTGACTGGGTTCCTCAATCAGCCCCAGCATTTT.

DNA of the CDR3: TGCAGCGTTCTGCGGGGATGCGAGCAGTACTTC. Amino acids: CSVLRGCEQYF. V is TRBV29-1 and J is TRBJ2-7, with a tentative D call TRBD2 (6 bases). The CDR3 is 11 amino acids. CDR1 and CDR2 (germline): SQVTM, ANQGSEA. V was trimmed by 5 bases and J by 6 bases, leaving 11 bases between them.

This clone was detected only a few times. The genes are TRBV14 and TRBJ1-1; D ambiguous. The CDR3 consists of 13 residues. The germline V and J ends were trimmed by 2 bases and 4 bases, with 8 bases remaining between them. Germline CDR1 SGHDN, CDR2 FVKESK. CDR3 in DNA: TGTGCCAGCAGCCAATCGTATCGCACTGAAGCTTTCTTT. Protein sequence: CASSQSYRTEAFF.

The rearrangement joins TRBV10-3 to TRBJ2-2, with 14 positions matching TRBD2. The CDR3 has 14 amino acids. The V segment lost 10 bases and the J segment 7 bases; nucleotides outside the gene matches: 5. Germline assignment: CDR1 ENHRY and CDR2 SYGVKD. For the CDR3, the DNA is TGTGCCACGGGACTAGCGGGGGAGGTCGGGGAGCTGTTTTTT. Amino acids: CATGLAGEVGELFF.

The chain employs TRBV4-1 and TRBJ2-5, with 9 bases aligning to TRBD1. The CDR3 spans 15 residues. Unmatched junction bases numbered 7, after V lost 3 bases and J lost 5 bases. The V gene's germline CDR1 is MGHRA and CDR2 YSYEKL. In DNA form, the CDR3 reads TGCGCCAGCAGCCACCGGGGACAGGGCGGGGAGACCCAGTACTTC. Protein sequence: CASSHRGQGGETQYF.

The V and J genes are TRBV4-3 and TRBJ2-5, with D tentatively TRBD2 (7 bases). Trimming stripped 0 bases from V and 3 bases from J, with 11 bases between. CDR3 length equals 15 residues. The germline V gene has CDR1 LGHNA and CDR2 YSLEER. CDR3 amino acids: CASSQEAGDKETQYF. As DNA, the CDR3 is TGCGCCAGCAGCCAAGAGGCGGGGGACAAAGAGACCCAGTACTTC.